This paragraph reports one TCR beta chain. As yet, its antigen is unknown. The source of the sample is a study of persistence of HIV-infected CD4 T cells. Study-level points and caveats: TCR oligoclonality correlated with proviral oligoclonality in the same sorted populations.

V lost 1 base to trimming and J lost 8 bases, with 11 bases between them. The CDR3 loop spans 13 amino acids. Germline-derived CDR1 and CDR2 are SGHTA and FQGNSA. Anti-CD3/anti-CD28 beads served as a nonspecific positive control stimulus. Sorting of responding CD4+ T cells relied on upregulated CD40 ligand together with CD69. A roughly 17-hour stimulation of CD8-depleted PBMCs used anti-CD28/CD49d costimulation, CD40-blocking antibody and enfuvirtide. The immunoSEQ assay was version 4, run in survey mode. Genomic DNA was diluted to about 9.4 ng/uL, up to roughly 1 ug per sample. The method was immunoSEQ multiplex PCR; TCRdb's version includes in-frame clones alone and lacks a portion of them. This table holds about 45,000 clones, around 90% found once.

The sequencing here drew on CD4+ T cells sorted from PBMCs after roughly 19-hour stimulation, taken from a patient who received antiretroviral therapy. This clonotype originated in an adult woman with HIV who was CMV-seropositive. The V gene is TRBV7-2, the J gene TRBJ1-2; D is undetermined. This CDR3 is CASSLEGRVGYTF. In DNA, the CDR3 is TGTGCCAGCAGCTTAGAGGGCCGGGTAGGCTACACCTTC.